This T cell receptor beta chain was profiled in a study of blood T cell repertoires in COVID-19. About the study: The samples span acute and convalescent COVID-19 from the United States, Italy and Spain.

This clone was recorded a few times. Sequenced by immunoSEQ multiplex PCR; TCRdb stores in-frame clones only, minus some. The top ten clones hold 8% to 10% of a sample with 150,000 to 200,000 clones, about 86% of them seen once. This CDR3 is built from 16 residues. V shed 1 base and J 0 bases; nucleotides not matched to a gene: 2. Germline CDR1 LNHDA, CDR2 SQIVND (reference sequence). This TCR derives from a man aged 55 to 70 with acute or convalescent COVID-19. V usage is TRBV19 and J usage is TRBJ2-1, with 8 bases that match TRBD2. Sequenced input: peripheral blood. The DNA of the CDR3 is TGTGCCAGTAGTATAGCAGGGACTAGCTCCTACAATGAGCAGTTCTTC. Translation gives CASSIAGTSSYNEQFF.